The 2 T cell receptor beta chains below all came from one sample that was sequenced in a study of cytomegalovirus exposure and HLA in healthy donors. The PCR ran on 60 Vbeta and 13 Jbeta primers. Using immunoSEQ multiplex PCR, the repertoire was profiled, and TCRdb retains in-frame clones only, with some absent. The sample holds 200,000 to 250,000 clones, 70% seen once. Source material: PBMCs. The source of these receptors is a man between 40 and 49 years old in good health and CMV-seropositive.

V usage is TRBV19 and J usage is TRBJ2-1; TRBD2 might be the D (5 bases). CDR1 is LNHDA and CDR2 is SQIVND in the germline V gene (reference sequence). The CDR3 is 13 amino acids. V was shortened by 5 bases and J by 10 bases, with 15 bases between the two germline ends. CDR3 in amino acids: CASSLPGIWEQFF. The CDR3 DNA reads TGTGCCAGTAGTCTTCCCGGGATCTGGGAGCAGTTCTTC. The full variable domain, its missing parts supplied by reference TRBV19 and TRBJ2-1, is DGGITQSPKYLFRKEGQNVTLSCEQNLNHDAMYWYRQDPGQGLRLIYYSQIVNDFQKGDIAEGYSVSREKKESFPLTVTSAQKNPTAFYLCASSLPGIWEQFFGPGTRLTVL.

The rearrangement uses TRBV19 and TRBJ1-5; tentatively, D is TRBD1 (5 bases). The V and J ends lost 4 bases and 5 bases respectively, with 12 bases between them. The CDR3 is 14 amino acids. Germline V CDR1 and CDR2: LNHDA, SQIVND (reference sequence). CDR3 DNA: TGTGCCAGTAGTAGGACAAAAGGAGATCAGCCCCAGCATTTT. It specifies CASSRTKGDQPQHF.